This paragraph covers one T cell receptor beta chain sequence. Its cognate antigen is unknown. Splitting of CD4+ cells produced CD45RA+ naive and CD45RA-negative memory subsets. The data belong to a study of shared clonotypes between healthy human individuals. Study details: Three plates each covered CD4 naive and memory; CD8 naive two, CD8 memory one.

Generated by immunoSEQ multiplex PCR, the TCRdb table keeps only in-frame clones and is missing some. The table lists over a million clones, 78% of them singletons. Study-wide results and caveats: Sharing across four donors was highest in naive CD4 (about 5%) and lowest in memory CD8 (approximately 0.4%). On the whole, naive subsets had larger estimated richness than memory subsets had.

Material: memory CD4+ T cells from PBMCs. This sample's subset: CD45RA-negative fraction. The receptor comes from a man aged 18 to 30 in good health. Some clones in this sample may be carry-over from other donors' samples.

CDR3 coding DNA: TGCGCCAGCAGCCCCCCAGGGACAGCGGGATCCTACGAGCAGTACTTC. This encodes CASSPPGTAGSYEQYF. V gene TRBV4-1 combines with J gene TRBJ2-7; D may be TRBD1 or TRBD2 (7 bases each). The V and J ends lost 4 bases and 1 base respectively, with 17 bases between them. The CDR3 runs to 16 residues. Germline V lookup: CDR1 MGHRA, CDR2 YSYEKL.